This T cell receptor beta chain came from a study of blood T cell repertoires in COVID-19. Produced via immunoSEQ multiplex PCR; TCRdb's table is partial and in-frame only. The sample includes about 76,000 clones, 85% of them seen just once. The sequence came from a man aged 55 to 70 with COVID-19, enrolled during active disease. The sequenced sample was peripheral blood.

In nucleotides, the CDR3 is TGTGCCAGCATTCCGGGACAGGGGTCCGACACTGAAGCTTTCTTT. Translation gives CASIPGQGSDTEAFF. This sequence joins TRBV6-5 and TRBJ1-1; 10 bases match TRBD1. CDR3 length equals 15 residues. Germline V CDR1 and CDR2: MNHEY, SVGAGI. With V trimmed by 7 bases and J by 3 bases, 8 bases remained unmatched.